Given below is one TCR beta chain in context. The target antigen is unknown. The data are from a study of OX40 agonist ivuxolimab in advanced cancers. The overall study: Prior checkpoint blockade (anti-PD-1, anti-PD-L1 or anti-CTLA-4) was permitted; about 40% had it. Overall study results and limits: In general, CD8+ T cells held more expanded clones than CD4+ did, on average.

Sampling of blood occurred at baseline, cycle 4 day 1, and cycle 7 day 1. Looked up from germline, CDR1 is SGHAT and CDR2 is FQNNGV. The CDR3 runs 15 residues. The ends lost 5 bases at V and 6 bases at J; junction bases unmatched: 7. Some clones are missing from TCRdb's copy, which holds only in-frame ones; the method was immunoSEQ multiplex PCR. This sample has more than 25,000 clones, with about 88% found just once. J is TRBJ1-4 and V is TRBV11-2, with 9 bases lining up with TRBD1. The source is an adult with an advanced solid tumor such as melanoma, head and neck, liver or kidney cancer. The sample was CD4+ or CD8+ T cells sorted from blood, taken in a trial of the OX40 agonist ivuxolimab. The CDR3 loop reads CASSITGGHDEKLFF. The CDR3 region has the DNA TGTGCCAGCAGCATAACAGGGGGCCATGATGAAAAACTGTTTTTT.